The T cell receptor (beta chain) under discussion was sequenced for a study of blood T cell repertoires in COVID-19. About the research overall: T cells, B-cell-depleted T cells, or PBMCs provided the cDNA or gDNA that served as material.

V lost 2 bases, J lost 7 bases, and 21 bases lay in between. The CDR3 extends over 16 amino acids. Germline CDR1 is MNHEY and CDR2 is SVGAGI. In the authors' workflow: Amplification of reference gene primers provided the estimated nucleated cell counts. TCRdb's copy holds only in-frame clones and misses some; the assay was immunoSEQ multiplex PCR. The V and J calls and clone size come from that table; D and trimming were worked out from the DNA. Here the sample spans some 320,000 clones, around 87% being singletons. The sample consisted of PBMCs or T cells enriched from blood (not recorded which). The receptor comes from a woman in her 30s who had recovered from COVID-19. The chain employs TRBV6-5 and TRBJ2-7, with a possible D match to TRBD2 (7 bases). The CDR3 DNA reads TGTGCCAGCAGTTACGGGTCGGGGGGCGCACCGGGAGAGCAGTACTTC. Translating gives CASSYGSGGAPGEQYF.